Below are 22 T cell receptor beta chains sequenced from a single sample in a study of CD8 T cells in Susac syndrome. cDNA came from around 0.54 to 1 ug RNA primed by random hexamers. TCRdb independently ran MiXCR on the immunoSEQ multiplex PCR reads; one entry per CDR3 protein. The sample holds fewer than 200,000 distinct CDR3 sequences, around 95% seen once. Material for sequencing was CD8+ T cells from PBMCs. These receptors came from a human donor with multiple sclerosis.

The V gene is TRBV12-3 or TRBV12-4, the J gene TRBJ2-1, with D unclear. The CDR3 length is 13 residues. V lost 7 bases and J lost 1, with 8 bases in between. The DNA of the CDR3 is TGTGCCAGCATCTTGGGTTCCTACAATGAGCAGTTCTTC. Protein product: CASILGSYNEQFF.

Comments on this clonotype: One junction end disagrees with the germline gene, perhaps due to a read error. This chain links TRBV29-1 with TRBJ2-6; 10 nucleotides line up with TRBD1. Germline-derived CDR1 and CDR2 are SQVTM and ANQGSEA. CDR3 length: 17 amino acids. In nucleotides, the CDR3 is TGCAGCGTATCTACCGGGACAGGGGAATCTGGGGGCAACGTCCTGACTTTC. Its protein product is CSVSTGTGESGGNVLTF. The complete variable domain, with remaining parts taken from reference TRBV29-1 and TRBJ2-6, reads SAVISQKPSRDICQRGTSLTIQCQVDSQVTMMFWYRQQPGQSLTLIATANQGSEATYESGFVIDKFPISRPNLTFSTLTVSNMSPEDSSIYLCSVSTGTGESGGNVLTFGAGSRLTVL.

This clonotype was observed a single time. The chain combines TRBV7-9 with TRBJ2-5, with 7 bases aligning to TRBD1. Germline V gives CDR1 SEHNR, CDR2 FQNEAQ (reference sequence). This CDR3 has 18 amino acids. V lost 5 bases, J lost 2 bases, and 17 bases stayed unmatched. The CDR3 region is CASSGRAGARGQQETQYF. The CDR3 nucleotides read TGTGCCAGCAGCGGCCGGGCTGGGGCGAGGGGGCAGCAAGAGACCCAGTACTTC.

This clonotype was seen once. The chain is built from TRBV16 and TRBJ2-1; the match to TRBD1 covers 7 bases. With 3 bases clipped from V and 5 bases from J, the junction kept 7 bases outside the gene matches. This CDR3 is 15 amino acids long. Germline V gene lookup returns CDR1 KGHSY and CDR2 FQNENV. The CDR3 reads CASSQSGTVNNEQFF. The CDR3 DNA reads as TGTGCCAGCAGCCAGTCCGGGACAGTAAACAATGAGCAGTTCTTC. Drawing the rest from reference TRBV16 and TRBJ2-1, the complete variable domain is GEEVAQTPKHLVRGEGQKAKLYCAPIKGHSYVFWYQQVLKNEFKFLISFQNENVFDETGMPKERFSAKCLPNSPCSLEIQATKLEDSAVYFCASSQSGTVNNEQFFGPGTRLTVL.

The chain recombines TRBV10-3 with TRBJ2-5; D unresolved. Trimming took off 3 bases at V and 4 bases at J, with 3 bases between the two ends. CDR1 is ENHRY, CDR2 SYGVKD, per germline. This CDR3 is built from 11 residues. CDR3: CAISDRETQYF. The CDR3 DNA is TGTGCCATCAGTGACCGAGAGACCCAGTACTTC.

The rearrangement uses TRBV6-1 and TRBJ2-7, with 13 bases aligning to TRBD2. V shed 3 bases, J shed 3 bases, and the junction held 5 bases outside the gene matches. Germline V lookup: CDR1 MNHNS, CDR2 SASEGT. The CDR3 consists of 16 residues. As DNA, the CDR3 is TGTGCCAGCAGTGATCCTCGGACTAGCGGGAGCTACGAGCAGTACTTC. Protein sequence: CASSDPRTSGSYEQYF.

As to this clonotype: At one end the junction does not follow the germline gene, possibly because of a read error. This sequence joins TRBV4-2 and TRBJ1-1; a weak D match, TRBD1 (5 bases). The length of the CDR3 is 12 residues. Germline lookup yields CDR1 LGHNA and CDR2 YNFKEQ. CDR3 nucleotides: TGTGCCAGCAGCCAAGTAGGGGACTACCCCCGCTTT. Its translation is CASSQVGDYPRF.

The chain couples TRBV16 to TRBJ2-7; D gene uncertain. From germline, CDR1 is KGHSY and CDR2 FQNENV. This CDR3 is built from 12 residues. Trimming pared 2 bases from V and 5 bases from J, leaving 7 bases between. CDR3 amino acids: CASSQPYHEQYF. CDR3 DNA: TGTGCCAGCAGCCAACCCTACCACGAGCAGTACTTC.

This rearrangement joins TRBV13 to TRBJ2-2; D possibly corresponds to TRBD2 (5 bases). Germline CDR1 PRHDT, CDR2 FYEKMQ (reference sequence). This CDR3 is built from 15 residues. Trimming removed 1 base from V and 1 base from J, with 7 bases in between. CDR3 sequence reads: CASSLAGMNTGELFF. CDR3 in DNA: TGTGCCAGCAGCTTAGCGGGAATGAACACCGGGGAGCTGTTTTTT.

The rearrangement uses TRBV28 and TRBJ2-3; tentative D call: TRBD1 (6 bases). This CDR3 comprises 12 residues. V was trimmed by 5 bases and J by 10 bases, leaving 13 bases between them. In germline, CDR1 is MDHEN, CDR2 SYDVKM. The CDR3 sequence: CASSPRTVAQYF. The CDR3 DNA follows: TGTGCCAGCAGTCCCCGGACAGTAGCGCAGTATTTT.

This clonotype has only a few counts. The chain has TRBV6-5 and TRBJ2-7, with D perhaps matching TRBD1 (5 bases). In germline, CDR1 is MNHEY, CDR2 SVGAGI. The germline V and J ends were trimmed by 4 bases and 0 bases, with 7 bases remaining between them. This CDR3 has 13 residues. The CDR3 DNA follows: TGTGCCAGCAGTTGGGGCAGCTCCTACGAGCAGTACTTC. Translated, it gives CASSWGSSYEQYF.

The DNA of the CDR3 is TGTGCCAGCAGTTTAAATCGTGCAGGAGAGACCCAGTACTTC. This sequence encodes CASSLNRAGETQYF. This chain uses TRBV27 with TRBJ2-5; D not resolved. This CDR3 contains 14 residues. The V gene lost 2 bases and the J gene lost 4 bases, with 11 bases spanning the gap. Germline lookup yields CDR1 MNHEY and CDR2 SMNVEV (reference sequence).

The V call is TRBV6-2 or TRBV6-3, the J call TRBJ1-1, with D possibly TRBD1 on 5 matching bases. Deletions cut 6 bases from V and 3 bases from J, with 17 bases between. The CDR3 covers 15 residues. Looked up from germline, CDR1 is MNHEY and CDR2 is SVGEGT. The CDR3 sequence is CASSPLGLDYTEAFF. In nucleotides, the CDR3 is TGTGCCAGCAGCCCCCTGGGACTGGACTACACTGAAGCTTTCTTT.

This chain uses TRBV7-6 with TRBJ2-7; D is perhaps TRBD1 (6 bases). V dropped 3 bases and J dropped 11 bases, with 17 bases sitting between them. CDR3 length equals 13 residues. Germline lookup yields CDR1 SGHVS and CDR2 FNYEAQ. CDR3 nucleotide sequence: TGTGCCAGCAGCTTTAGGACAGACACGGCGAAGTACTTC. Translation gives CASSFRTDTAKYF.

The rearrangement joins TRBV20-1 to TRBJ1-2; tentatively, D is TRBD1 (5 bases). Trimming stripped 0 bases from V and 7 bases from J, with 15 bases between. The CDR3 covers 14 residues. The germline gives CDR1 DFQATT, CDR2 SNEGSKA (reference sequence). Here the CDR3 reads CSARDLGRGIGYTF. The CDR3 bases are TGCAGTGCTAGAGATTTGGGGCGCGGTATTGGCTACACCTTC.

The V call is TRBV29-1, the J call TRBJ2-7, with unresolved D. CDR1 and CDR2 from the germline V gene are SQVTM and ANQGSEA. Trimming stripped 4 bases from V and 3 bases from J, with 10 bases between. The CDR3 totals 12 residues. In nucleotides, the CDR3 is TGCAGCGTTGCTGGGTCCCACTACGAGCAGTACTTC. It specifies CSVAGSHYEQYF.

The chain employs TRBV5-1 and TRBJ2-7; no clear D gene. CDR1 and CDR2 (germline): SGHRS, YFSETQ. CDR3 length: 13 residues. Trimming took 4 bases from V and 1 from J, leaving 9 bases between them. DNA for the CDR3: TGCGCCAGCAGCCGTGGTTGGTCCTACGAGCAGTACTTC. Its protein is CASSRGWSYEQYF.

The J gene is TRBJ2-3, the V gene TRBV24-1; weak D call: TRBD2 (6 bases). The CDR3 consists of 13 residues. Germline V gene data show CDR1 as KGHDR and CDR2 as SFDVKD. V lost 1 base and J lost 6, with 7 bases in between. The CDR3 DNA sequence: TGTGCCACCAGTGATTTTCGGGAGGATACGCAGTATTTT. As protein: CATSDFREDTQYF.

V gene TRBV6-7 combines with J gene TRBJ1-2; TRBD1 might be the D (6 bases). TRBV6-7 is assigned to the ORF class and has an uncertain function. The germline V and J ends were trimmed by 2 bases and 2 bases, with 18 bases remaining between them. The CDR3 sequence is 17 residues long. Here the CDR3 DNA reads TGTGCCAGCAGTTACCGGGACAAAGAGCTACACAACTATGGCTACACCTTC. Its protein product is CASSYRDKELHNYGYTF.

The gene calls are TRBV12-3 or TRBV12-4 and TRBJ1-2; D might be TRBD1 (6 bases). This CDR3 is 12 amino acids long. V was cut by 6 bases and J by 6 bases, with 11 bases left in between. The CDR3 bases are TGTGCCAGCAGGAGGGGGGCAGATGGCTACACCTTC. As protein: CASRRGADGYTF.

This chain uses TRBV27 with TRBJ2-3, with 8 bases fitting TRBD1. The V and J ends lost 2 bases and 3 bases, in that order; junction bases with no gene match: 7. Germline loops: CDR1 MNHEY, CDR2 SMNVEV (reference sequence). The CDR3 extends over 16 amino acids. The chain's CDR3 is CASSLLVDRGTDTQYF. In DNA form, the CDR3 reads TGTGCCAGCAGTTTACTAGTTGACAGGGGAACAGATACGCAGTATTTT.

J is TRBJ2-3 and V is TRBV28, with D possibly being TRBD2 (5 bases). This CDR3 is 14 amino acids long. Germline loops: CDR1 MDHEN, CDR2 SYDVKM. Between the trimmed V and J ends, which lost 5 bases and 6 bases, there was a span of 15 bases. Here the CDR3 reads CASSPGKDGDTQYF. CDR3 sequence (DNA): TGTGCCAGCAGTCCCGGGAAGGACGGGGATACGCAGTATTTT.